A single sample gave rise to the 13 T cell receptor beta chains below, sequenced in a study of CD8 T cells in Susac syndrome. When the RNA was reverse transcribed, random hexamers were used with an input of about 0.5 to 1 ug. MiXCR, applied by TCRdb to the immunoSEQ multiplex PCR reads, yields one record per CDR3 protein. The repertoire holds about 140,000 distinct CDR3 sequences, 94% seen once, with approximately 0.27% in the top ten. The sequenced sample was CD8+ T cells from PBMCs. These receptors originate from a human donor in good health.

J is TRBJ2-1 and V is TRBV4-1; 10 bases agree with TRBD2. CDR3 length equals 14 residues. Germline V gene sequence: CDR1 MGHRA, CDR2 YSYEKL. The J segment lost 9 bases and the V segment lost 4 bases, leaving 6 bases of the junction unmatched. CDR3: CASSLIAGGSEQFF. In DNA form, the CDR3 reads TGCGCCAGCAGCCTCATAGCGGGAGGAAGTGAGCAGTTCTTC.

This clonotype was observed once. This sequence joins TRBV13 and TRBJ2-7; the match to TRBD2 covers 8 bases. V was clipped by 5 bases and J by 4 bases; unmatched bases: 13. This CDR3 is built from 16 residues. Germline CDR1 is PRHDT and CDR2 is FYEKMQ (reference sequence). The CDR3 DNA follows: TGTGCCAGCAGCCCCTTTTCCAGCGGGAGTAGTTACGAGCAGTACTTC. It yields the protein CASSPFSSGSSYEQYF.

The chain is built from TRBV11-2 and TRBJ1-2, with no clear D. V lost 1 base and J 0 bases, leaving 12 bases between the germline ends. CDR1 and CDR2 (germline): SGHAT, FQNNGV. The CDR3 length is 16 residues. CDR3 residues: CASSLVFGDPNYGYTF. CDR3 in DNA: TGTGCCAGCAGCTTAGTTTTTGGGGATCCTAACTATGGCTACACCTTC.

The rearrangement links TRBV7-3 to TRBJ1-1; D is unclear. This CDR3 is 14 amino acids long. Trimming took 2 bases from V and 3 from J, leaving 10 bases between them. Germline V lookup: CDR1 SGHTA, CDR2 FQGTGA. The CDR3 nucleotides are TGTGCCAGCAGCTTAGGTAGAGGAGACACTGAAGCTTTCTTT. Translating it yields CASSLGRGDTEAFF.

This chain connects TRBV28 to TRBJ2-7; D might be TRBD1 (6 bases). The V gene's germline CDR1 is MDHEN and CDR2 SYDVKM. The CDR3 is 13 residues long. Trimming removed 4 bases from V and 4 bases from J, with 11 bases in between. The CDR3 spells CASSWDNRYEQYF. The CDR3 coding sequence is TGTGCCAGCAGTTGGGACAACCGTTACGAGCAGTACTTC.

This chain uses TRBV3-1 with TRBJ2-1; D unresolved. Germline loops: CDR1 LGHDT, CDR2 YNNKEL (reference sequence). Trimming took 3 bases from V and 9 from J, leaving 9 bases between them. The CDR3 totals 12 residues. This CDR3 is CASSHRVAEQFF. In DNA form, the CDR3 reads TGTGCCAGCAGCCATAGGGTGGCTGAGCAGTTCTTC.

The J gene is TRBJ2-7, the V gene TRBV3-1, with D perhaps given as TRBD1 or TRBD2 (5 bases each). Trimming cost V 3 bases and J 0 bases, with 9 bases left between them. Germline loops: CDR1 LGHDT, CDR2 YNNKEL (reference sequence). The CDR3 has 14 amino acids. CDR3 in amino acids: CASSQVGGSYEQYF. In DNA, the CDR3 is TGTGCCAGCAGCCAGGTTGGGGGCTCCTACGAGCAGTACTTC.

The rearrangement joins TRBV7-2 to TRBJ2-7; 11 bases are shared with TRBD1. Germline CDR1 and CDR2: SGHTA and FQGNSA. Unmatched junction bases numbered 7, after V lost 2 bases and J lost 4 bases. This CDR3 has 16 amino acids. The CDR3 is CASSLPSGQGAYEQYF. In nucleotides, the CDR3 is TGTGCCAGCAGCTTACCCTCAGGACAGGGGGCGTACGAGCAGTACTTC. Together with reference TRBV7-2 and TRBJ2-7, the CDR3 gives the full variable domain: GAGVSQSPSNKVTEKGKDVELRCDPISGHTALYWYRQSLGQGLEFLIYFQGNSAPDKSGLPSDRFSAERTGGSVSTLTIQRTQQEDSAVYLCASSLPSGQGAYEQYFGPGTRLTVT.

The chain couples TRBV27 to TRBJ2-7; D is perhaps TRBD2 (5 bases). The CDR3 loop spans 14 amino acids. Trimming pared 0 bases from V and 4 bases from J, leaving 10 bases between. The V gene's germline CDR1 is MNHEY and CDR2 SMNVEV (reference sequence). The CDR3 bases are TGTGCCAGCAGTTTATCCAAGGGCGGGTACGAGCAGTACTTC. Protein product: CASSLSKGGYEQYF.

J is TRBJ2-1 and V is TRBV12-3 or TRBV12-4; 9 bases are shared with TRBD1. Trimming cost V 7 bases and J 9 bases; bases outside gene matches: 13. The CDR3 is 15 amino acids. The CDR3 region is CASTARQGGMFEQFF. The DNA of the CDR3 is TGTGCCAGCACCGCGCGACAGGGGGGAATGTTTGAGCAGTTCTTC.

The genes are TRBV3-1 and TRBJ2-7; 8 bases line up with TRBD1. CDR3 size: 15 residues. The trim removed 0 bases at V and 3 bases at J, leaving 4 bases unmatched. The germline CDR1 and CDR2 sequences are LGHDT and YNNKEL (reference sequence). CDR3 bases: TGTGCCAGCAGCCAAGATGTGACAGGGGTCTACGAGCAGTACTTC. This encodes CASSQDVTGVYEQYF.

The CDR3 reads CSASGQGSYEQYF. In DNA, the CDR3 is TGCAGTGCTAGTGGACAGGGGTCTTACGAGCAGTACTTC. This chain connects TRBV20-1 to TRBJ2-7; 9 bases are shared with TRBD1. This CDR3 is 13 amino acids long. J was trimmed by 4 bases and V by 3 bases; bases with no gene match: 4. Per germline, CDR1 DFQATT and CDR2 SNEGSKA (reference sequence).

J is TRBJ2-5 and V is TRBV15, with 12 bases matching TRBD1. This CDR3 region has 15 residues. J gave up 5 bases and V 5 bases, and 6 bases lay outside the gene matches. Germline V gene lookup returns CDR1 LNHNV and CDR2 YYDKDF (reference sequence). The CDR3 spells CATSPGTGGLETQYF. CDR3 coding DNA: TGTGCCACCAGCCCCGGGACAGGGGGCTTGGAGACCCAGTACTTC.